Presented here are 10 T cell receptor beta chains from one specimen sequenced in a study of T cell repertoires in cytomegalovirus infection. Their recognized antigens are unknown. TCRdb used MiXCR to reprocess the reads, holding one entry per CDR3 protein. The sample gives about 70,000 distinct CDR3 sequences, roughly 20% of which show up once; roughly two thirds is in the top ten. The sequencing used CD8+ T cells from cultured PBMCs, collected from culture after CMV antigen stimulation. The receptors here all came from a human donor in good health (CMV status not recorded). Some clones in this sample may be carry-over from other donors' samples.

The table lists this clonotype with many counts. This chain connects TRBV7-8 to TRBJ2-1; TRBD2 agrees at 10 bases. Germline V CDR1 and CDR2: SGHVS, FQNEAQ. The CDR3 extends over 15 amino acids. The ends lost 8 bases at V and 6 bases at J; junction bases unmatched: 10. As DNA, the CDR3 is TGTGCCAGCTCAAGCGGGGGGGCCTCGAGCAATGAGCAGTTCTTC. Translation: CASSSGGASSNEQFF. The entire variable domain, with the rest obtained from reference TRBV7-8 and TRBJ2-1, is as follows: GAGVSQSPRYKVAKRGQDVALRCDPISGHVSLFWYQQALGQGPEFLTYFQNEAQLDKSGLPSDRFFAERPEGSVSTLKIQRTQQEDSAVYLCASSSGGASSNEQFFGPGTRLTVL.

This chain uses TRBV27 with TRBJ1-2; D remains unclear. CDR1 MNHEY and CDR2 SMNVEV come from the germline V gene (reference sequence). The CDR3 totals 13 residues. V lost 5 bases, J lost 3 bases, and 10 bases lay in between. The CDR3 DNA follows: TGTGCCAGCAGTAACCCGGGCTACTATGGCTACACCTTC. It encodes CASSNPGYYGYTF.

The genes are TRBV5-6 and TRBJ2-7, with D possibly matching TRBD2 (6 bases). Germline-derived CDR1 and CDR2 are SGHDT and YYEEEE. With 4 bases removed from V and 0 bases from J, the gap between germline ends came to 17 bases. The CDR3 extends over 16 amino acids. The CDR3: CASSPPGRMSSYEQYF. Written as DNA, the CDR3 is TGTGCCAGCAGCCCACCTGGGAGGATGAGCTCCTACGAGCAGTACTTC.

This rearrangement joins TRBV27 to TRBJ2-1; TRBD2 aligns across 13 bases. The length of the CDR3 is 16 residues. With 4 bases clipped from V and 3 bases from J, the junction kept 3 bases outside the gene matches. The V gene's germline CDR1 is MNHEY and CDR2 SMNVEV (reference sequence). CDR3 region: CASSSTSGGLYNEQFF. In DNA, the CDR3 is TGTGCCAGCAGTTCGACTAGCGGGGGGCTCTACAATGAGCAGTTCTTC.

As for this clonotype: Sequence at one end of the junction differs from germline and may be a read error. The chain employs TRBV6-5 and TRBJ1-1; D gene unclear. Germline assignment: CDR1 MNHEY and CDR2 SVGAGI. This CDR3 spans 14 amino acids. The CDR3 nucleotides read TGTGCCAGCAGTTATGGCACCCTAGTCACTGAAGCCTTCTTT. It translates to CASSYGTLVTEAFF.

The rearrangement joins TRBV5-6 to TRBJ1-2, with unresolved D. The germline gives CDR1 SGHDT, CDR2 YYEEEE. CDR3 length equals 14 residues. The V and J ends lost 0 bases and 4 bases respectively, with 10 bases between them. The CDR3 loop is CASSLGRTSYGYTF. The CDR3 coding sequence is TGTGCCAGCAGCTTGGGGCGGACCTCCTATGGCTACACCTTC.

This clonotype was observed a handful of times. This chain links TRBV6-1 with TRBJ1-5; tentative D call: TRBD1 (5 bases). Germline V gene data show CDR1 as MNHNS and CDR2 as SASEGT. Trimming pared 7 bases from V and 5 bases from J, leaving 21 bases between. The CDR3 length is 16 residues. The chain's CDR3 is CASTSGGWVSDQPQHF. CDR3 DNA sequence: TGTGCCAGCACCAGTGGGGGGTGGGTCAGTGATCAGCCCCAGCATTTT.

The rearrangement uses TRBV7-6 and TRBJ2-1; D may be TRBD1 (6 bases). CDR1 and CDR2 from the germline V gene are SGHVS and FNYEAQ. The CDR3 length is 14 residues. The V end lost 2 bases, the J end lost 8 bases, and 13 bases lay between the germline ends. This CDR3 reads CASSLQGPGDEQFF. CDR3 nucleotide sequence: TGTGCCAGCAGCTTACAGGGGCCCGGGGATGAGCAGTTCTTC.

This clonotype has just a few counts. V is TRBV27 and J is TRBJ1-2; D uncertain. The germline V gene encodes CDR1 MNHEY and CDR2 SMNVEV (reference sequence). The length of the CDR3 is 14 residues. Trimming took 6 bases from V and 0 from J, leaving 11 bases between them. DNA for the CDR3: TGTGCCAGCAGCCGCAGGTTAGCTAACTATGGCTACACCTTC. Amino acid sequence: CASSRRLANYGYTF.

The gene calls are TRBV5-5 and TRBJ2-1, with 8 bases that match TRBD2. The CDR3 consists of 16 residues. With 5 bases clipped from V and 0 bases from J, the junction kept 7 bases outside the gene matches. From germline, CDR1 is SGHKS and CDR2 YYEKEE (reference sequence). The CDR3 DNA is TGTGCCAGCAGGCCTACGGGGGGGAGCTCCTACAATGAGCAGTTCTTC. Encoded protein: CASRPTGGSSYNEQFF.